One sample yielded the 28 T cell receptor beta chains listed below, sequenced in a study of T cell responses to AZD1222 COVID-19 vaccine. Assay: immunoSEQ multiplex PCR; the TCRdb copy retains only in-frame clones and omits some. This table has 130,000 or so clones, more than 85% appearing once. Source: peripheral blood, taken on day 0 of MenACWY control vaccination. The receptor set was obtained from an adult in good health.

The chain uses TRBV25-1 and TRBJ1-1; 10 nucleotides match TRBD1. The CDR3 loop spans 15 amino acids. The ends lost 4 bases at V and 1 base at J; junction bases unmatched: 3. The germline CDR1 and CDR2 sequences are MGHDK and SYGVNS. The CDR3 reads CASSAWDRGNTEAFF. In DNA form, the CDR3 reads TGTGCCAGCAGTGCCTGGGACAGGGGGAACACTGAAGCTTTCTTT.

The chain employs TRBV19 and TRBJ2-1, with D perhaps TRBD2 (5 bases). The length of the CDR3 is 15 residues. The V end was cut by 7 bases, the J end by 7 bases, with 20 bases between. The germline CDR1 and CDR2 sequences are LNHDA and SQIVND (reference sequence). CDR3 DNA: TGTGCCAGTACCATGGACTGGAGAGTCAGAAATGAGCAGTTCTTC. Amino acids: CASTMDWRVRNEQFF. Based on the CDR3 plus reference TRBV19 and TRBJ2-1, the full variable domain is DGGITQSPKYLFRKEGQNVTLSCEQNLNHDAMYWYRQDPGQGLRLIYYSQIVNDFQKGDIAEGYSVSREKKESFPLTVTSAQKNPTAFYLCASTMDWRVRNEQFFGPGTRLTVL.

The V gene is TRBV6-5, the J gene TRBJ1-5; no clear D gene. Between the trimmed V and J ends, which lost 11 bases and 3 bases, there was a span of 14 bases. The CDR3 covers 13 residues. From germline, CDR1 is MNHEY and CDR2 SVGAGI. DNA of the CDR3: TGTGCCCGCTCCGGGAGGGCCAATCAGCCCCAGCATTTT. Protein: CARSGRANQPQHF.

This chain connects TRBV28 to TRBJ1-1, with 8 bases lining up with TRBD1. This CDR3 contains 14 residues. After removal of 7 bases from V and 4 bases from J, the junction contained 8 bases not matched to a gene. Germline V CDR1 and CDR2: MDHEN, SYDVKM. For the CDR3, the DNA is TGTGCCAGCATTCTGGACAGGGTGAGCACTGAAGCTTTCTTT. It is translated as CASILDRVSTEAFF. Using reference TRBV28 and TRBJ1-1 for the parts outside the CDR3, the full variable domain is DVKVTQSSRYLVKRTGEKVFLECVQDMDHENMFWYRQDPGLGLRLIYFSYDVKMKEKGDIPEGYSVSREKKERFSLILESASTNQTSMYLCASILDRVSTEAFFGQGTRLTVV.

The chain carries TRBV5-4 and TRBJ2-1; 10 bases are shared with TRBD1. This CDR3 spans 15 amino acids. Germline V lookup: CDR1 SGHNT, CDR2 YYREEE (reference sequence). V dropped 5 bases and J dropped 6; count of bases not matched to a gene: 8. In nucleotides, the CDR3 is TGTGCCAGCAGTCCCGGGGGACAGGGGTCCAATGAGCAGTTCTTC. This sequence encodes CASSPGGQGSNEQFF.

The gene calls are TRBV19 and TRBJ2-3; 7 bases align to TRBD2. This CDR3 has 14 amino acids. V lost 4 bases, J lost 1 base, and 2 bases stayed unmatched. Germline V gene sequence: CDR1 LNHDA, CDR2 SQIVND (reference sequence). The CDR3 coding sequence is TGTGCCAGTAGTAGCGGGAGCGGCACAGATACGCAGTATTTT. This encodes CASSSGSGTDTQYF.

This clone was recorded a few times. V is TRBV9 and J is TRBJ1-1, with 8 bases lining up with TRBD1. CDR3 length equals 15 residues. Germline trimming cut 7 bases from V and 0 bases from J; bases unmatched to any gene: 8. The germline CDR1 and CDR2 sequences are SGDLS and YYNGEE. CDR3 in DNA: TGTGCCAGCGCAGGGGGCGCGAGAATGAACACTGAAGCTTTCTTT. Its translation is CASAGGARMNTEAFF. The variable domain in full, with the rest retrieved from reference TRBV9 and TRBJ1-1, is DSGVTQTPKHLITATGQRVTLRCSPRSGDLSVYWYQQSLDQGLQFLIQYYNGEERAKGNILERFSAQQFPDLHSELNLSSLELGDSALYFCASAGGARMNTEAFFGQGTRLTVV.

About this clone itself: A junction boundary mismatches the germline segment, possibly from a read error. This chain uses TRBV7-8 with TRBJ1-3; D may be TRBD1 (6 bases). The germline V gene encodes CDR1 SGHVS and CDR2 FQNEAQ. CDR3 length equals 19 residues. The CDR3 DNA reads TGTGCCAGCAGCTTGGTCCCTCGGGGGGGCGACAGTGGAGGAACCACCATATATTTT. It translates to CASSLVPRGGDSGGTTIYF.

The V and J genes are TRBV5-1 and TRBJ2-2, with 9 positions matching TRBD2. V trimming: 4 bases; J trimming: 8 bases; junction bases outside the gene matches: 9. The CDR3 sequence is 15 residues long. CDR1 SGHRS and CDR2 YFSETQ come from the germline V gene. As DNA, the CDR3 is TGCGCCAGCAGCGCGATAGCGGGAGATAAGGGGGAGCTGTTTTTT. Its translation: CASSAIAGDKGELFF. The complete variable domain, with remaining parts taken from reference TRBV5-1 and TRBJ2-2, reads KAGVTQTPRYLIKTRGQQVTLSCSPISGHRSVSWYQQTPGQGLQFLFEYFSETQRNKGNFPGRFSGRQFSNSRSEMNVSTLELGDSALYLCASSAIAGDKGELFFGEGSRLTVL.

In its sample, this clone was seen once. The chain has TRBV5-1 and TRBJ2-1, with D uncertain. Germline CDR1 and CDR2: SGHRS and YFSETQ. The V and J ends lost 0 bases and 2 bases respectively, with 6 bases between them. This CDR3 region has 14 residues. This CDR3 is CASSLDRTYNEQFF. The CDR3 nucleotides are TGCGCCAGCAGCTTGGATCGGACCTACAATGAGCAGTTCTTC. Based on the CDR3 plus reference TRBV5-1 and TRBJ2-1, the full variable domain is KAGVTQTPRYLIKTRGQQVTLSCSPISGHRSVSWYQQTPGQGLQFLFEYFSETQRNKGNFPGRFSGRQFSNSRSEMNVSTLELGDSALYLCASSLDRTYNEQFFGPGTRLTVL.

This chain joins TRBV5-1 and TRBJ1-2, with D possibly being TRBD1 (5 bases). Between the trimmed V and J ends, which lost 3 bases and 8 bases, there was a span of 20 bases. This CDR3 contains 15 residues. The germline gives CDR1 SGHRS, CDR2 YFSETQ. The DNA of the CDR3 is TGCGCCAGCAGCTCGATTGGGGGGGTTTTTGAAGGCTACACCTTC. This sequence encodes CASSSIGGVFEGYTF.

In its sample, this clone was seen a few times. This chain uses TRBV4-2 with TRBJ1-2; the match to TRBD1 covers 7 bases. Germline loops: CDR1 LGHNA, CDR2 YNFKEQ. V was clipped by 1 base and J by 8 bases; unmatched bases: 13. CDR3 length: 16 residues. For the CDR3, the DNA is TGTGCCAGCAGCCAAGTTGGGGCTCAGGGGGAAGGCGGCTACACCTTC. Its translation is CASSQVGAQGEGGYTF.

This sequence joins TRBV6-5 and TRBJ1-2; D unclear. The CDR3 extends over 11 amino acids. CDR1 and CDR2 (germline): MNHEY, SVGAGI. V was pared by 4 bases and J by 4 bases, with 4 bases between. This CDR3 reads CASSSRYGYTF. CDR3 nucleotides: TGTGCCAGCAGTTCTCGCTATGGCTACACCTTC.

This chain connects TRBV24-1 to TRBJ2-3, with TRBD1 matching over 7 bases. Germline V gene lookup returns CDR1 KGHDR and CDR2 SFDVKD. With V trimmed by 3 bases and J by 1 base, 6 bases remained unmatched. This CDR3 is 16 amino acids long. CDR3 residues: CATSDPGGEGTDTQYF. The CDR3 nucleotides read TGTGCCACCAGTGATCCAGGGGGAGAGGGCACAGATACGCAGTATTTT.

This chain connects TRBV6-5 to TRBJ1-1; D not resolved. Germline V gene data show CDR1 as MNHEY and CDR2 as SVGAGI. V was cut by 6 bases and J by 3 bases, with 11 bases left in between. The CDR3 extends over 13 amino acids. The DNA of the CDR3 is TGTGCCAGCAGCACTATCCAGGACACTGAAGCTTTCTTT. This translates into CASSTIQDTEAFF.

J is TRBJ1-2 and V is TRBV19, with no clear D. This CDR3 is built from 13 residues. From germline, CDR1 is LNHDA and CDR2 SQIVND (reference sequence). Between the trimmed V and J ends, which lost 8 bases and 3 bases, there was a span of 13 bases. CDR3 nucleotide sequence: TGTGCCAGTCGCCGGGAGTCTGACTATGGCTACACCTTC. This sequence encodes CASRRESDYGYTF.

On this clone: Germline and junction disagree at one end, which may indicate a read error. The chain recombines TRBV28 with TRBJ1-2, with D maybe TRBD1 (5 bases). The CDR3 spans 12 residues. Germline V gives CDR1 MDHEN, CDR2 SYDVKM. CDR3 DNA sequence: TGTGCCAGCAGTTTAACAGGTGGGGGAACCCGCTTC. Its translation is CASSLTGGGTRF.

The rearrangement uses TRBV23-1 and TRBJ2-1; the D gene is possibly TRBD2 (6 bases). TRBV23-1 belongs to the ORF category, with a function that is uncertain. CDR3 length: 16 amino acids. V lost 0 bases and J 0 bases, leaving 9 bases between the germline ends. CDR3 amino acids: CASSQSTGVSYNEQFF. CDR3 DNA sequence: TGCGCCAGCAGTCAATCGACGGGAGTCTCCTACAATGAGCAGTTCTTC.

In its sample, this clone ranks as medium-sized. This chain joins TRBV27 and TRBJ1-6; D is perhaps TRBD1 (5 bases). The CDR3 is made up of 16 amino acids. Between the trimmed V and J ends, which lost 5 bases and 9 bases, there was a span of 20 bases. Germline CDR1 is MNHEY and CDR2 is SMNVEV (reference sequence). The CDR3 region has the DNA TGTGCCAGCAGTCCACAAGGGACCTCTAGGAGTTCACCCCTCCACTTT. It codes for CASSPQGTSRSSPLHF.

The CDR3 protein is CASSVRPQLYGYTF. In nucleotides, the CDR3 is TGTGCCAGCAGCGTAAGACCCCAACTATATGGCTACACCTTC. The chain couples TRBV6-5 to TRBJ1-2; D is ambiguous. Germline CDR1 and CDR2: MNHEY and SVGAGI. CDR3 length equals 14 residues. V lost 6 bases and J 5 bases, leaving 16 bases between the germline ends.

V usage is TRBV19 and J usage is TRBJ1-5; D is uncertain. V was shortened by 3 bases and J by 4 bases, with 22 bases between the two germline ends. The CDR3 spans 18 residues. Germline V lookup: CDR1 LNHDA, CDR2 SQIVND (reference sequence). The CDR3 sequence: CASSMYSGERTRNQPQHF. The CDR3 coding sequence is TGTGCCAGTAGTATGTATTCCGGAGAACGGACGAGGAATCAGCCCCAGCATTTT. The variable domain in full, completed from reference TRBV19 and TRBJ1-5, reads DGGITQSPKYLFRKEGQNVTLSCEQNLNHDAMYWYRQDPGQGLRLIYYSQIVNDFQKGDIAEGYSVSREKKESFPLTVTSAQKNPTAFYLCASSMYSGERTRNQPQHFGDGTRLSIL.

V usage is TRBV7-9 and J usage is TRBJ1-2, with TRBD1 matching over 8 bases. Germline V gene sequence: CDR1 SEHNR, CDR2 FQNEAQ (reference sequence). The ends lost 5 bases at V and 2 bases at J; junction bases unmatched: 7. The CDR3 loop spans 15 amino acids. CDR3 sequence: CASSPAQGANYGYTF. Here the CDR3 DNA reads TGTGCCAGCAGCCCCGCCCAGGGGGCCAACTATGGCTACACCTTC. Full variable domain (rest looked up from reference TRBV7-9 and TRBJ1-2): DTGVSQNPRHKITKRGQNVTFRCDPISEHNRLYWYRQTLGQGPEFLTYFQNEAQLEKSRLLSDRFSAERPKGSFSTLEIQRTEQGDSAMYLCASSPAQGANYGYTFGSGTRLTVV.

The CDR3 is CASSLLPGQSGGPQHF. DNA for the CDR3: TGCGCCAGCAGCTTGCTCCCGGGACAGTCCGGGGGGCCCCAGCATTTT. V is TRBV5-1 and J is TRBJ1-5, with 7 bases identical to TRBD1. CDR1 SGHRS and CDR2 YFSETQ come from the germline V gene. The CDR3 runs 16 residues. V lost 1 base and J lost 9; bases outside the gene matches: 13.

The chain combines TRBV15 with TRBJ2-3; 8 nucleotides align to TRBD2. The CDR3 extends over 18 amino acids. CDR1 LNHNV and CDR2 YYDKDF come from the germline V gene (reference sequence). V dropped 0 bases and J dropped 3; count of bases not matched to a gene: 11. The CDR3 DNA follows: TGTGCCACCAGCAGAGATCGACCGGGAGGGCCTTGGACAGATACGCAGTATTTT. This translates into CATSRDRPGGPWTDTQYF.

J is TRBJ1-6 and V is TRBV2; 9 positions match TRBD1. The germline V gene encodes CDR1 SNHLY and CDR2 FYNNEI. Losses at the gene ends were 11 bases for V and 11 bases for J; bases not matched to a gene: 7. The CDR3 is made up of 12 amino acids. The CDR3 loop reads CACQRQGAPLHF. The CDR3 region has the DNA TGTGCCTGCCAAAGACAGGGGGCACCCCTCCACTTT.

This clone was recorded once. The chain couples TRBV30 to TRBJ2-5; 7 positions agree with TRBD2. The CDR3 covers 13 residues. The trim removed 1 base at V and 6 bases at J, leaving 5 bases unmatched. CDR1 is GTSNPN, CDR2 SVGIG, per germline (reference sequence). This CDR3 reads CAWSGGTMKTQYF. CDR3 nucleotide sequence: TGTGCCTGGAGTGGCGGGACTATGAAGACCCAGTACTTC.

The gene calls are TRBV5-1 and TRBJ2-6; 7 bases align to TRBD1. Germline trimming cut 2 bases from V and 1 base from J; bases unmatched to any gene: 12. CDR1 is SGHRS, CDR2 YFSETQ, per germline. This CDR3 is built from 19 residues. CDR3 residues: CASSFKAGGTNSGANVLTF. CDR3 nucleotides: TGCGCCAGCAGCTTTAAGGCAGGGGGAACAAATTCTGGGGCCAACGTCCTGACTTTC.

The chain joins TRBV13 to TRBJ1-1, with TRBD1 matching 7 bases. Germline V gene lookup returns CDR1 PRHDT and CDR2 FYEKMQ (reference sequence). Trimming at V came to 7 bases and at J to 1 base, leaving 6 bases not matched to a gene. The CDR3 has 14 amino acids. The CDR3, as DNA: TGTGCCAGCAACCATGGACAGGCGAACACTGAAGCTTTCTTT. As protein: CASNHGQANTEAFF.